The clone carrying this T cell receptor (beta chain) has ten or more counts. Its target is unknown. Per the original data handling: Counting gave a median of approximately 97,000 TCRs per sample, with values ranging from roughly 20,000 to 750,000. MiXCR, applied by TCRdb to the RACE reads, yields one record per CDR3 protein. The V and J calls were determined by TCRdb, not by the authors. Of about 110,000 distinct CDR3 sequences in the sample, roughly 10% were seen once. Time point: patch test 2, 6 weeks after DPC sensitization. Treatment reported: therapeutic diphenylcyclopropenone sensitization with weekly scalp DPC. Patients had alopecia, were aged 18 to 70, and were not pregnant. Deletions cut 2 bases from V and 8 bases from J, with 12 bases between. The CDR3 runs 13 residues. CDR1 is MDHEN, CDR2 SYDVKM, per germline. This sample is part of a study of human T cells and chemical hapten exposure. The study, taken as a whole, reports: TCRs whose frequency exceeded 1 in 1000 remained the same following DPC sensitization.

This clonotype originated in a woman aged 40-49 years with alopecia areata. Some clones in this sample may be carry-over from other donors' samples. The sample was whole blood, taken in connection with sensitization to the hapten diphenylcyclopropenone (DPC). The chain couples TRBV28 to TRBJ1-2, with a possible D match to TRBD1 (5 bases). CDR3: CASSLVGTRGYTF. The DNA for the CDR3 is TGTGCCAGCAGTTTAGTGGGGACGAGGGGCTACACCTTC.